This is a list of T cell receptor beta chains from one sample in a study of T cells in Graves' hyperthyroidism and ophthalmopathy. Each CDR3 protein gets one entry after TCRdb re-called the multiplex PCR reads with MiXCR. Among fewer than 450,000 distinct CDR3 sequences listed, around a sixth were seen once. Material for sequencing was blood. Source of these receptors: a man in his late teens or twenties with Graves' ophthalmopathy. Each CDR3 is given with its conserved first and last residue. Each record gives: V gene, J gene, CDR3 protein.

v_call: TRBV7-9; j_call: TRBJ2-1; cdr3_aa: CASSPKLAGTYNEQFF
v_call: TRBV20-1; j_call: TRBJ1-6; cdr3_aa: CSARVDRVSPLHF
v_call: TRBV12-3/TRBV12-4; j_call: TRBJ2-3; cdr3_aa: CASSYAGGTDTQYF
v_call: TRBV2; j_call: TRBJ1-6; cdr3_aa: CASSTTQGTRNSPLHF
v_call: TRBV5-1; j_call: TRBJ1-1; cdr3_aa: CASSGGTVNTEAFF
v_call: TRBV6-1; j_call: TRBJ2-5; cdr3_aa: CASTDPPETQYF
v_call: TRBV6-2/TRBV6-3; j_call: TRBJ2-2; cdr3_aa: CASCLHTGELFF
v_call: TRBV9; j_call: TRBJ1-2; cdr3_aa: CASSETPRGVDGYTF
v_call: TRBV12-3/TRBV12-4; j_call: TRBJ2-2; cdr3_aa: CASSSLSGELFF
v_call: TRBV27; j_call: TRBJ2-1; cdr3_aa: CASSPRPTNNEQFF
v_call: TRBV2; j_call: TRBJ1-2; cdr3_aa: CASSARTGDNYGYTF
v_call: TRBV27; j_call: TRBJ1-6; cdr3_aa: CASSREGSYNSPLHF
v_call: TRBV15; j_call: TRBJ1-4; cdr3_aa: CATSSYREREEKLFF
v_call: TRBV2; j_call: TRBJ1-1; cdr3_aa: CASSAHRDRGLGTEAFF
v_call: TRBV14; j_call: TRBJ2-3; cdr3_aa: CASSQIGQGDTQYF
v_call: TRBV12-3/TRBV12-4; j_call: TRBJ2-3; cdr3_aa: CASSSGGPRTDTQYF
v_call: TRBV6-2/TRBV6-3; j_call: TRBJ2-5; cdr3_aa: CASCVGGTETQYF
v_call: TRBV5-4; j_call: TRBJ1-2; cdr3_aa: CASSLAGRGRRGYTF
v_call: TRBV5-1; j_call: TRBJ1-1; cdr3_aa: CASSLNRGTEAFF
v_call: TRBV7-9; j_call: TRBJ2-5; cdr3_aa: CASSLNQGRETQYF
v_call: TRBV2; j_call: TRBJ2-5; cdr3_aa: CATQVDTQETQYF